This T cell receptor beta chain was documented in a study of Ad26.COV2.S vaccination and SARS-CoV-2 variants. At the level of the study: The Ad26.COV2.S arm of the COV1001 trial was where the donor was placed. The study gave Ad26.COV2.S intramuscularly, once or twice 56 days apart.

The method was immunoSEQ multiplex PCR; TCRdb's version includes in-frame clones alone and lacks a portion of them. The sample yields about 680,000 clones, 80% to 90% seen once. Treatment: approximately 18 received Ad26.COV2.S at low or high dose, single or two shots; 5 received placebo; per-sample allocation not given. Vaccine and placebo recipients were sampled on day 63 after the first injection. The study used a vaccine consisting of an Ad26 vector that expressed Wuhan-strain SARS-CoV-2 spike. Trimming pared 5 bases from V and 5 bases from J, leaving 9 bases between. This CDR3 spans 13 amino acids. Germline CDR1 reads SGHVS; CDR2 reads FQNEAQ.

Material: peripheral blood, obtained in a trial of Ad26.COV2.S vaccine versus placebo. The chain carries TRBV7-8 and TRBJ2-2, with D possibly TRBD1 on 5 matching bases. The receptor's source is a person between 18 and 65 years old who received the Ad26.COV2.S COVID-19 vaccine or a placebo. The CDR3 nucleotides are TGTGCCAGCAGCGAACAGGTTACCGGGGAGCTGTTTTTT. Amino acid sequence: CASSEQVTGELFF.